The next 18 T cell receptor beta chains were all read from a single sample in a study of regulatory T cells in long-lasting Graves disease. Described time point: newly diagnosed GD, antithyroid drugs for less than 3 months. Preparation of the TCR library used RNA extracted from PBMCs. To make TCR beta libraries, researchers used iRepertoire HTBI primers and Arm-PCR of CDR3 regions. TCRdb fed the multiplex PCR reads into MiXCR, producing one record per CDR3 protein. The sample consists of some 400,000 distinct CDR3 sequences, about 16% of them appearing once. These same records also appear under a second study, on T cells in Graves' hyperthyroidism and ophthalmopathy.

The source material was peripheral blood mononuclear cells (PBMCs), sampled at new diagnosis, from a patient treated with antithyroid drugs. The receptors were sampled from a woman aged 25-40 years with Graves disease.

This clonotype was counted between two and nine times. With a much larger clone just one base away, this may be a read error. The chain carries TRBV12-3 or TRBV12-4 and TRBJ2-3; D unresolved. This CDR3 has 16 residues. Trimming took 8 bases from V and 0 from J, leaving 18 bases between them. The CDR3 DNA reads TGTGCCAGCGGTCCCCCACCGGGCCTAAGCACAGATACGCAGTATTTT. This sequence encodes CASGPPPGLSTDTQYF.

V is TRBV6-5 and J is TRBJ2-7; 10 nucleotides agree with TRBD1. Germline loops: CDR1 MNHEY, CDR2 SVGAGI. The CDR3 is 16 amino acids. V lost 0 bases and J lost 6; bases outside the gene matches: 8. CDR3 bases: TGTGCCAGCAGTTACTCAGGGACAGGGGCTAATGGCGAGCAGTACTTC. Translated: CASSYSGTGANGEQYF.

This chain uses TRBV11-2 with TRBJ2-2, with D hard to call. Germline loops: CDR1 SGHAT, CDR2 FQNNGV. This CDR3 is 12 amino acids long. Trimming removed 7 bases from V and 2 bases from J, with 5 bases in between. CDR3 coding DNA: TGTGCCAGCACCAAAAACACCGGGGAGCTGTTTTTT. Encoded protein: CASTKNTGELFF.

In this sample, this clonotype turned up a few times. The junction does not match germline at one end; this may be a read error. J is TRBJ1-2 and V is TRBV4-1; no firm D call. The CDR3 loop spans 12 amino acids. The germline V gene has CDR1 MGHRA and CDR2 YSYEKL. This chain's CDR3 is CASSQSTRDRSF. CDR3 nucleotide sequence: TGCGCCAGCAGCCAGTCGACTCGAGATCGGAGCTTC.

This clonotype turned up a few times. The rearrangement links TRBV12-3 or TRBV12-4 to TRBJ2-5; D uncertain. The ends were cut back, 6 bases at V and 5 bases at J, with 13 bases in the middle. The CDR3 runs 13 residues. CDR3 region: CASRPDTGETQYF. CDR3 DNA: TGTGCCAGCAGACCAGATACCGGGGAGACCCAGTACTTC.

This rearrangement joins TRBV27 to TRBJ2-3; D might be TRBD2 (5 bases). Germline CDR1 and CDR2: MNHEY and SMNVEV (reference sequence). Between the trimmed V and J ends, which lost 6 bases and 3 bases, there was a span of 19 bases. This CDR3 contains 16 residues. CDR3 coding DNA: TGTGCCAGCAGCCCCTCGGCCGGGGTTAGGACAGATACGCAGTATTTT. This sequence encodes CASSPSAGVRTDTQYF.

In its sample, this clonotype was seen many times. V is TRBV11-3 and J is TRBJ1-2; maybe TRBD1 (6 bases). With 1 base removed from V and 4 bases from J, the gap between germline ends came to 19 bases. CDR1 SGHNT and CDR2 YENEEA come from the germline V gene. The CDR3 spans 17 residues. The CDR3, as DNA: TGTGCCAGCAGCTTAGGCCCCAGGACAGATCGGTCCTATGGCTACACCTTC. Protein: CASSLGPRTDRSYGYTF.

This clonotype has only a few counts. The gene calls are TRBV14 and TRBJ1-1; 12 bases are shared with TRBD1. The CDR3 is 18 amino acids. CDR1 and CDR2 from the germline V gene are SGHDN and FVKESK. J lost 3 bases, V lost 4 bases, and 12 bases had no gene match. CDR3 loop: CASSPLPGQGAGDTEAFF. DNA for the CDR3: TGTGCCAGCAGCCCGCTCCCGGGACAGGGGGCCGGGGACACTGAAGCTTTCTTT.

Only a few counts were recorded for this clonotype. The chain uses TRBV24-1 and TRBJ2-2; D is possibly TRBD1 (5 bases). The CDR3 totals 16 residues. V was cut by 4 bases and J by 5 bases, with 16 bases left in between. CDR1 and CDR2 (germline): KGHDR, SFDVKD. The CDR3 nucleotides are TGTGCCACCAGTGACTCAAACAGGAGAGATACCGGGGAGCTGTTTTTT. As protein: CATSDSNRRDTGELFF.

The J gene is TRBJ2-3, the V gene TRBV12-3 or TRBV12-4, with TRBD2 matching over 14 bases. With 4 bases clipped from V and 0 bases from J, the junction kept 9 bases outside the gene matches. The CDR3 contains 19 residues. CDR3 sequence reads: CASSSLRLAGGPSTDTQYF. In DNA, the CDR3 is TGTGCCAGCAGTTCCCTACGACTAGCGGGAGGGCCAAGCACAGATACGCAGTATTTT.

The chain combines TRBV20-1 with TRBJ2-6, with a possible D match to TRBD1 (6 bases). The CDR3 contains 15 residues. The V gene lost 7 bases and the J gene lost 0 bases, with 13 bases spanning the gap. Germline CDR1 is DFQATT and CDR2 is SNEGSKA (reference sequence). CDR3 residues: CSVKTGGSGANVLTF. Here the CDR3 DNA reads TGCAGTGTGAAGACAGGAGGCTCTGGGGCCAACGTCCTGACTTTC.

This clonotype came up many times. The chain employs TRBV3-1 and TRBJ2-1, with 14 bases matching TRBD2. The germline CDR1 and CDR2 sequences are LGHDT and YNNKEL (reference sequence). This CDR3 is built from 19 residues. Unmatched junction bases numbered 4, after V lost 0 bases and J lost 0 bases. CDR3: CASSQDMGTSGSSYNEQFF. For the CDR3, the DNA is TGTGCCAGCAGCCAAGATATGGGGACTAGCGGGAGCTCCTACAATGAGCAGTTCTTC.

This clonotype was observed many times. The CDR3, as DNA: TGTGCCACCAGTGCGCGTGAGGAAGAGACCCAGTACTTC. It specifies CATSAREEETQYF. The chain uses TRBV24-1 and TRBJ2-5, with D unclear. Trimming left V 5 bases short and J 3 bases short, with 9 bases between. The germline V gene has CDR1 KGHDR and CDR2 SFDVKD. The CDR3 is made up of 13 amino acids.

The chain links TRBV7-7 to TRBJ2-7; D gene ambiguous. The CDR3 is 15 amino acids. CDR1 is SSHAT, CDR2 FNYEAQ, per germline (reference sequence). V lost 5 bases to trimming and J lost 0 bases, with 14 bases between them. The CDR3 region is CASSPERTGSYEQYF. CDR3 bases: TGTGCCAGCAGCCCCGAAAGGACGGGCTCCTACGAGCAGTACTTC.

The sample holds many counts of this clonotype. Here the CDR3 reads CSVGPLLSRNEQFF. DNA for the CDR3: TGCAGCGTTGGACCGCTTCTATCAAGGAATGAGCAGTTCTTC. The chain joins TRBV29-1 to TRBJ2-1, with D uncertain. Germline CDR1 reads SQVTM; CDR2 reads ANQGSEA. The ends were cut back, 4 bases at V and 7 bases at J, with 17 bases in the middle. The CDR3 has 14 residues.

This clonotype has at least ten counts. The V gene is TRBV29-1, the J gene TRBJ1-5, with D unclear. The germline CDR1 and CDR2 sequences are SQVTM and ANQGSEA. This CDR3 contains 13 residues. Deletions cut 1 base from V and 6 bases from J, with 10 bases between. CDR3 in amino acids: CSVEGAVGQPQHF. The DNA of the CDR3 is TGCAGCGTTGAAGGGGCAGTCGGTCAGCCCCAGCATTTT.

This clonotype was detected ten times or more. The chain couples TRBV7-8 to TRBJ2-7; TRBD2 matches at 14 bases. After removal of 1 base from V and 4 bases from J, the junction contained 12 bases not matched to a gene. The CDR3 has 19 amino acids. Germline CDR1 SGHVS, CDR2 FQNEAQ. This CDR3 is CASSLEVGLAGVVSYEQYF. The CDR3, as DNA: TGTGCCAGCAGCTTAGAGGTGGGACTAGCGGGAGTTGTATCTTACGAGCAGTACTTC.

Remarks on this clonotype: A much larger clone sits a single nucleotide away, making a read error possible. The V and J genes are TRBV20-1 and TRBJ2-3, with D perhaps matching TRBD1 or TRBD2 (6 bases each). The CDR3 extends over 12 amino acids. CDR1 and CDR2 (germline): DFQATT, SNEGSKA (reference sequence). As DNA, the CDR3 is TGCAATGCTTGGGGGGCCCCAGATACGCAGTATTTT. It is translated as CNAWGAPDTQYF.